This T cell receptor (beta chain) is drawn from a study of blood T cell repertoires in COVID-19. Enrollees, about 18 to 89 years old, lived in some 24 US areas. Clinical histories supplied by participants themselves formed the basis of cohort assignment. A COVID-19 case was met by exposed participants within 2 weeks before study entry. The CDR3 runs to 18 residues. CDR1 MNHEY and CDR2 SMNVEV come from the germline V gene (reference sequence). V was clipped by 4 bases and J by 6 bases; unmatched bases: 17. Per the study methods: Reference gene primers were amplified, and this amplification served to estimate nucleated cell counts. Using immunoSEQ multiplex PCR, the repertoire was profiled, and TCRdb retains in-frame clones only, with some absent. Clone size and the V and J calls come from that table; the DNA yielded D and trimming. The sample yields about 200,000 clones, 83% seen once. The sample holds one count of this clone.

The origin of this receptor is a woman aged 50 to 65 who had been exposed to COVID-19. The sample comprised PBMCs or T cells enriched from blood (not recorded which). The V and J genes are TRBV27 and TRBJ1-5, with TRBD1 identical over 8 bases. For the CDR3, the DNA is TGTGCCAGCAGTTCAATCGAGGAAGGGACAGGCGGTTTTCAGCCCCAGCATTTT. This gives the protein CASSSIEEGTGGFQPQHF.